The subject of this entry is one TCR beta chain. It lacks a known antigen. No clone much larger than this one lies a single base away; base qualities are absent. These data are taken from a study of vaccination and CD4 T cells after COVID-19 (dated by TCRdb to between 2022 and 2023). In the study overall: SARS-CoV-2 positivity had been established in the convalescent patients by nasal swab PCR, and mild disease was recorded in under ten of these patients and severe disease in one. The convalescent cohort comprised six males and four females, including two Hispanic individuals, seven Caucasians, two Asians and one multiracial person. Two doses of either the Pfizer-BioNTech BNT162b2 vaccine (n=8) or the Moderna mRNA-1273 vaccine (n=2) were administered to participants. Post-COVID blood samples from convalescent patients were collected a median of around 110 days after diagnosis, with a range of roughly 35 to 180 days. Post-vaccine blood samples were taken a median of roughly 72 days after the second vaccine dose, with a range of roughly 13 to 250 days. For stimulating the cultures, overlapping spike peptide pools were used, derived from SARS-CoV-2 as well as from the common cold coronaviruses HCoV-NL63, HCoV-OC43 and HCoV-229E. As controls, cultures received a CEFX viral epitope pool (the positive control), an HIV-1 Nef peptide pool (the negative control), or no peptide at all. The spike-specific CD4+ TCR repertoire was compared before and after mRNA vaccination in over nine COVID-19 convalescent patients and a few infection-naive healthy vaccine recipients.

Reading the label with the study, this specimen's treatment or condition is: roughly 10-day PBMC culture with coronavirus spike peptide pools or control peptides (ViraFEST assay). To expand antigen-specific T cells with peptide pools and then pick out the expanded clonotypes through TCR sequencing, the study relied on the ViraFEST assay. The convalescent patients' positive SARS-CoV-2 PCR tests were from March to December 2020, which was before the Alpha, Beta and Delta variants emerged in the United States. Approximately 1.8 million PBMCs per well were cultured in IMDM with approximately 5% human AB serum and about 9.2 IU/ml IL-2, plus 10 ug/ml peptide pools. On days 3 and 7, half of the culture medium was replaced with fresh IL-2-containing medium. CD4+ T cells were isolated after 10 days of culture through negative selection using the EasySep CD4+ T cell isolation kit. Ficoll-Paque Plus gradient centrifugation was used to isolate PBMCs from whole blood, and the isolated PBMCs were then either used fresh or cryopreserved at -140C. Each culture condition was generally run in triplicate wells.

The germline V and J ends show losses of 5 bases and 9 bases respectively, and no gene match explains 10 bases of the junction. According to the germline V gene, CDR1 reads SGHDN and CDR2 reads FVKESK. CDR3 length: 15 amino acids, cysteine to phenylalanine. Only the CDR3 DNA is retained, 45 bases long and in frame from the first base. General study outcomes and caveats: Of the vaccine-specific clones in convalescent patients, 304 of 307, or nearly all, reacted only to SARS-CoV-2 spike and did not cross-react with common cold coronaviruses. The median count of SARS-CoV-2-reactive clonotypes went up from 21 after infection to 38 after vaccination, although the change was not significant. In convalescent patients, a median 86.3% of post-vaccine SARS-CoV-2-reactive clones were detected only after vaccination, and vaccine-specific priming was suggested by this finding. The study included relatively few convalescent patients and did not analyze early timepoints after natural infection.

Library method: PCR. DNA from cultured CD4+ T cells underwent TCR sequencing with the Oncomine TCR Beta short-read assay at the Johns Hopkins FTIC core. The QIAamp micro DNA kit was used to extract genomic DNA from the cultured CD4+ T cells. Oncomine TCR Beta libraries from cultured CD4+ T cells were pooled using unique dual indexes and sequenced on an Illumina iSeq 100. From the authors' description of their analysis: Non-productive sequences were filtered out, and CDR3s that did not start with C, did not end with F or W, or were shorter than 7 amino acids were discarded. Antigen-specific clonotypes were identified using the MANAFEST web application through comparison of peptide-stimulated wells with reference and other culture wells. To be called positive, a clone needed an FDR below 0.05, an odds ratio above 5, and a productive frequency above 0.1% in at least two of three replicate wells. A clonotype counted as cross-reactive if it showed significant expansion both in the SARS-CoV-2 spike wells and in at least one common cold coronavirus spike condition. Using R version 3.6.1, CDR3 homology was evaluated through Levenshtein distances (stringdist) along with unrooted phylogenetic trees (ape). Using fastp at Q25 and MiXCR, TCRdb reprocessed the public reads and kept productive beta chains. Each CDR3 protein gets just one entry, which takes the most common genes and DNA from the rows behind it. TCRdb's processing, not the authors', yielded these V and J calls. The sample table shows around 10,000 distinct CDR3 sequences, and about 42% are seen once. The ten biggest clones cover over 25% of the sample.

Source material: CD4+ T cells from blood, cultured in vitro. This receptor chain uses TRBV14 and TRBJ1-6; 7 central nucleotides agree with TRBD1. This clonotype was obtained from a human donor who had recovered from COVID-19. The CDR3 reads CASSSHRGPGSPLHF. The DNA reads TGTGCCAGCAGCTCCCACAGGGGTCCCGGTTCACCCCTCCACTTT.